The 18 T cell receptor beta chains listed next were all sequenced from one sample in a study of Graves' ophthalmopathy and Graves' hyperthyroidism. TCR beta CDR3 amplification used RNA transcripts. Second-round multiplex PCR came after a first-round RT-PCR that employed HTBI primers. TCRdb reprocessed the multiplex PCR reads with MiXCR, giving one entry per CDR3 protein. The table lists 40,000 or so distinct CDR3 sequences, roughly 50% of them singletons. The sample consisted of peripheral blood. The source is an adult woman with stable Graves' hyperthyroidism.

This clonotype was picked up many times. The genes are TRBV10-3 and TRBJ2-5, with D hard to call. Germline assignment: CDR1 ENHRY and CDR2 SYGVKD. Trimming pared 3 bases from V and 4 bases from J, leaving 9 bases between. The CDR3 runs 13 residues. This CDR3 is CAISERALETQYF. The CDR3 nucleotides are TGTGCCATCAGTGAAAGGGCTCTAGAGACCCAGTACTTC.

In its sample, this clonotype was seen once. The final CDR3 position lacks the conserved phenylalanine or tryptophan, pointing to a likely read error. This rearrangement joins TRBV12-3 or TRBV12-4 to TRBJ1-2; D might be TRBD1 (5 bases). Deletions cut 4 bases from V and 8 bases from J, with 11 bases between. CDR3 length equals 12 residues. The CDR3 nucleotides read TGTGCCAGCAGTTGGGCGGGGGAAGGCTACACCCTC. This gives the protein CASSWAGEGYTL.

This clonotype was seen repeatedly, ten times or more. The chain employs TRBV3-1 and TRBJ2-6, with D perhaps given as TRBD1 or TRBD2 (5 bases each). V lost 4 bases and J 4 bases, leaving 11 bases between the germline ends. Germline V gives CDR1 LGHDT, CDR2 YNNKEL (reference sequence). CDR3 length equals 15 residues. CDR3 amino acids: CASSPRGLGANVLTF. In nucleotides, the CDR3 is TGTGCCAGCAGCCCCCGGGGCCTAGGGGCCAACGTCCTGACTTTC.

J is TRBJ2-7 and V is TRBV29-1; possibly TRBD2 for D (6 bases). Trimming pared 8 bases from V and 5 bases from J, leaving 16 bases between. Looked up from germline, CDR1 is SQVTM and CDR2 is ANQGSEA. The CDR3 consists of 12 residues. The CDR3 nucleotides read TGCAGCAGTTTGGGGGGAGGCAACGAGCAGTACTTC. It is translated as CSSLGGGNEQYF.

Of note for this clonotype: One end of the junction fails to match germline, which may point to a read error. The gene calls are TRBV7-9 and TRBJ2-5, with 10 positions matching TRBD2. This CDR3 has 14 residues. Germline CDR1 and CDR2: SEHNR and FQNEAQ (reference sequence). The CDR3 nucleotides read TGCGCCAGCAGCAGGACTAGCGGCCAAGAGACCCAGTACTTC. It specifies CASSRTSGQETQYF.

Points on this clonotype: The DNA is omitted, as the CDR3 cannot be located on it reliably, and the CDR3 follows TCRdb's listing. The chain's CDR3 is CASSFYICSAYGQGNEKLFF. This chain uses TRBV7-4 with TRBJ1-4; the D call in the table, TRBD1, was not verified against the DNA. The CDR3 totals 20 residues, both ends included. Germline CDR1 SGHVT, CDR2 SQSDAQ.

This clonotype has just a few counts. The V and J genes are TRBV4-2 and TRBJ2-7; D is possibly TRBD2 (6 bases). V was pared by 3 bases and J by 5 bases, with 17 bases between. The CDR3 sequence is 15 residues long. The germline gives CDR1 LGHNA, CDR2 YNFKEQ. The CDR3 DNA reads as TGTGCCAGCAGCCAGGCTGGGGTCGGGAGCGACGAGCAGTACTTC. It yields the protein CASSQAGVGSDEQYF.

Many counts were recorded for this clonotype. The chain has TRBV3-1 and TRBJ2-3; D perhaps matches TRBD2 (6 bases). This CDR3 contains 16 residues. The germline CDR1 and CDR2 sequences are LGHDT and YNNKEL (reference sequence). V was trimmed by 3 bases and J by 3 bases, leaving 16 bases between them. CDR3 sequence (DNA): TGTGCCAGCAGCCATTGGGACTCACCGGAGACAGATACGCAGTATTTT. Its protein product is CASSHWDSPETDTQYF.

Ten or more counts support this clonotype. V gene TRBV27 combines with J gene TRBJ2-5, with a weak D call TRBD2 (6 bases). V was trimmed by 3 bases and J by 5 bases, leaving 16 bases between them. The CDR3 length is 15 residues. The germline CDR1 and CDR2 sequences are MNHEY and SMNVEV (reference sequence). The CDR3 loop reads CASSFGDWARETQYF. In nucleotides, the CDR3 is TGTGCCAGCAGTTTCGGGGACTGGGCTCGTGAGACCCAGTACTTC.

The chain couples TRBV15 to TRBJ2-5; 8 bases map to TRBD2. CDR1 is LNHNV, CDR2 YYDKDF, per germline (reference sequence). Trimming removed 6 bases from V and 4 bases from J; junction bases left unmatched: 7. The CDR3 loop spans 14 amino acids. The CDR3, as DNA: TGTGCCACCAGGGAAGCGGGAGATCGAGAGACCCAGTACTTC. It specifies CATREAGDRETQYF.

This clonotype appeared many times. This rearrangement joins TRBV6-1 to TRBJ1-5, with D perhaps TRBD1 (5 bases). Trimming stripped 1 base from V and 6 bases from J, with 10 bases between. The CDR3 runs to 14 residues. Germline CDR1 reads MNHNS; CDR2 reads SASEGT. CDR3 sequence (DNA): TGTGCCAGCAGTGAAGGTGGGGGAAGTCAGCCCCAGCATTTT. Translated, it gives CASSEGGGSQPQHF.

This clonotype was picked up one time. With a much larger clone just one base away, this may be a read error. This CDR3 reads CASSPLAEGANEKLFF. The CDR3 DNA is TGTGCCAGCAGTCCCTTGGCAGAGGGAGCTAATGAAAAACTGTTTTTT. V is TRBV28 and J is TRBJ1-4, with D hard to call. Trimming removed 5 bases at V and 3 bases at J, with 16 bases between. CDR3 size: 16 residues. Germline V gives CDR1 MDHEN, CDR2 SYDVKM.

For this clonotype: Sequence at one end of the junction differs from germline and may be a read error. The rearrangement links TRBV7-3 to TRBJ2-3, with D possibly called TRBD1 or TRBD2 (5 bases each). The CDR3 length is 16 residues. CDR1 is SGHTA, CDR2 FQGTGA, per germline. The CDR3 sequence is CASSLRLTASTDTRYF. CDR3 coding DNA: TGTGCCAGCAGCTTAAGACTGACAGCTAGCACAGATACGCGGTATTTT.

The sample holds one count of this clonotype. The chain uses TRBV6-6 and TRBJ1-6; unclear D gene. This CDR3 has 13 residues. The germline gives CDR1 MNHNY, CDR2 SVGAGI (reference sequence). Trimming stripped 2 bases from V and 11 bases from J, with 10 bases between. This CDR3 is CASSYLGEAPLHF. The DNA for the CDR3 is TGTGCCAGCAGTTACCTTGGGGAGGCACCCCTCCACTTT.

A single count supports this clonotype. This may arise from a read error, as a much more abundant clone is one base away. The chain has TRBV10-3 and TRBJ1-1, with D possibly matching TRBD1 (5 bases). CDR1 is ENHRY, CDR2 SYGVKD, per germline. CDR3 length: 14 residues. The CDR3 is CASSLFRDITEASF. The DNA of the CDR3 is TGTGCCAGCAGTTTATTCAGGGATATCACTGAAGCTTCCTTT.

This clonotype was seen at least ten times. The V gene is TRBV15, the J gene TRBJ1-5; maybe TRBD1 (6 bases). The length of the CDR3 is 15 residues. With 8 bases removed from V and 3 bases from J, the gap between germline ends came to 17 bases. Germline values: CDR1 LNHNV, CDR2 YYDKDF (reference sequence). This CDR3 reads CATGGGQGFNQPQHF. The CDR3 DNA is TGTGCCACCGGGGGGGGGCAGGGGTTCAATCAGCCCCAGCATTTT.

Notes on this clonotype: Mismatch with germline at one junction end may stem from a read error. This rearrangement joins TRBV7-2 to TRBJ1-4; TRBD1 agrees at 8 bases. This CDR3 has 15 residues. Germline CDR1 reads SGHTA; CDR2 reads FQGNSA. The CDR3 sequence is CASSTQGGTNEKLFF. CDR3 sequence (DNA): TGTGCCAGCAGCACACAGGGGGGAACTAATGAGAAACTGTTTTTT.

This clonotype was observed many times. The gene calls are TRBV7-8 and TRBJ1-4; 11 bases map to TRBD1. Losses at the gene ends were 0 bases for V and 8 bases for J; bases not matched to a gene: 5. This CDR3 spans 16 amino acids. Germline V CDR1 and CDR2: SGHVS, FQNEAQ. CDR3 sequence reads: CASSLALDRGHEKLFF. The CDR3 nucleotides are TGTGCCAGCAGCTTAGCGTTGGACAGGGGGCACGAAAAACTGTTTTTT.